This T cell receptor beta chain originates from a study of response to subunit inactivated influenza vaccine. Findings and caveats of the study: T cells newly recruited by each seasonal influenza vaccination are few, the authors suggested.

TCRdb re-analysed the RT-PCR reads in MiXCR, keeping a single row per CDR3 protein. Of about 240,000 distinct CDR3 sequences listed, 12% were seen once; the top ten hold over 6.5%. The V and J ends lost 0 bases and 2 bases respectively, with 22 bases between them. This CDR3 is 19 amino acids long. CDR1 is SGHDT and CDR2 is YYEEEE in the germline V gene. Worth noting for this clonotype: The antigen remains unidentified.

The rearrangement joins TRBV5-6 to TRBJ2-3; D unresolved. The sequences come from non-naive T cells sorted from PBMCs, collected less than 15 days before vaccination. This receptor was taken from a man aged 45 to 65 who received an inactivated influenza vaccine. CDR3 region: CASSLVPLKNIFDTDTQYF. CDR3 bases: TGTGCCAGCAGCTTGGTCCCGCTCAAAAACATTTTCGACACAGATACGCAGTATTTT.